This passage covers 20 T cell receptor beta chains from one sample sequenced in a study of cytotoxic CD8 clonotypes in ibrutinib-treated CLL. TCRdb keeps only in-frame clones here, not all; method: immunoSEQ multiplex PCR. This table holds 250,000 to 350,000 clones, 60% to 80% found once. The sequencing used PBMCs, collected at disease progression, from a patient treated with ibrutinib. The receptors here all came from a human donor with chronic lymphocytic leukemia.

About this clone: One end of the junction fails to match germline, which may point to a read error. This rearrangement joins TRBV25-1 to TRBJ2-7; D is ambiguous. CDR1 is MGHDK and CDR2 is SYGVNS in the germline V gene. This CDR3 comprises 14 residues. This chain's CDR3 is CTSSPYDPSYEQYF. CDR3 sequence (DNA): TGTACCAGCAGTCCGTATGATCCTTCCTACGAGCAGTACTTC.

This chain joins TRBV19 and TRBJ2-3, with TRBD1 matching over 7 bases. This CDR3 is built from 15 residues. Germline loops: CDR1 LNHDA, CDR2 SQIVND (reference sequence). J was trimmed by 6 bases and V by 5 bases; bases with no gene match: 11. The CDR3 here is CASSQSGTDRDTQYF. CDR3 DNA sequence: TGTGCCAGTAGTCAATCCGGGACAGACAGGGATACGCAGTATTTT.

Points on this clone: Other DNA sequences in the sample encode the same CDR3. J is TRBJ1-1 and V is TRBV28; D is ambiguous. This CDR3 has 11 residues. V was shortened by 3 bases and J by 5 bases, with 4 bases between the two germline ends. The V gene's germline CDR1 is MDHEN and CDR2 SYDVKM. The DNA for the CDR3 is TGTGCCAGCAGTTTCGGAACTGAAGCTTTCTTT. Encoded protein: CASSFGTEAFF.

The chain uses TRBV4-1 and TRBJ2-1; weak D call: TRBD2 (5 bases). The CDR3 length is 15 residues. The V end was cut by 4 bases, the J end by 7 bases, with 17 bases between. Germline V gene lookup returns CDR1 MGHRA and CDR2 YSYEKL. For the CDR3, the DNA is TGCGCCAGCAGCCGAGGGCTTTTGGCGATAAATGAGCAGTTCTTC. Translated: CASSRGLLAINEQFF.

The V gene is TRBV15, the J gene TRBJ2-7, with a possible D match to TRBD2 (7 bases). The CDR3 runs 15 residues. Germline lookup yields CDR1 LNHNV and CDR2 YYDKDF (reference sequence). V was cut by 1 base and J by 2 bases, with 12 bases left in between. Here the CDR3 reads CATSRGRGGAYEQYF. CDR3 DNA sequence: TGTGCCACCAGCAGAGGGAGGGGGGGAGCCTACGAGCAGTACTTC.

The chain recombines TRBV4-1 with TRBJ1-2; possible D gene TRBD1, 6 bases. V shed 0 bases and J shed 5 bases, with 22 bases lying between them. The V gene's germline CDR1 is MGHRA and CDR2 YSYEKL. The CDR3 runs 18 residues. CDR3 in DNA: TGCGCCAGCAGCCAAGACAGCCGGTGGGGGGCTTATGGGTATGGCTACACCTTC. It specifies CASSQDSRWGAYGYGYTF.

This clone came up a few times. The chain carries TRBV7-6 and TRBJ2-3; 10 nucleotides agree with TRBD2. Germline assignment: CDR1 SGHVS and CDR2 FNYEAQ. The CDR3 totals 19 residues. V was clipped by 0 bases and J by 3 bases; unmatched bases: 12. CDR3 in amino acids: CASSLAGRTLAGTTDTQYF. In DNA, the CDR3 is TGTGCCAGCAGCTTAGCGGGGCGGACACTAGCGGGAACGACAGATACGCAGTATTTT.

The chain has TRBV5-1 and TRBJ2-1; 10 nucleotides match TRBD1. The CDR3 is 14 amino acids. Trimming removed 6 bases from V and 8 bases from J; junction bases left unmatched: 8. Germline CDR1 and CDR2: SGHRS and YFSETQ. CDR3 sequence: CASTSGTGADEQFF. CDR3 bases: TGCGCCAGCACTTCCGGGACAGGGGCCGATGAGCAGTTCTTC.

The chain recombines TRBV6-5 with TRBJ2-7, with D possibly TRBD2 on 7 matching bases. Looked up from germline, CDR1 is MNHEY and CDR2 is SVGAGI. This CDR3 has 14 amino acids. V was shortened by 5 bases and J by 4 bases, with 15 bases between the two germline ends. The CDR3 bases are TGTGCCAGCAGTCCCGAGGGGGGGTCTTACGAGCAGTACTTC. This encodes CASSPEGGSYEQYF.

CDR3 coding DNA: TGCAGCGTAAACAGGGGGGGAACTGAAGCTTTCTTT. Protein product: CSVNRGGTEAFF. The chain combines TRBV29-1 with TRBJ1-1; 8 positions agree with TRBD1. V shed 6 bases and J 5 bases; nucleotides not matched to a gene: 5. Germline-derived CDR1 and CDR2 are SQVTM and ANQGSEA. This CDR3 contains 12 residues.

The chain joins TRBV7-6 to TRBJ2-3, with TRBD1 matching over 8 bases. Trimming cost V 5 bases and J 3 bases; bases outside gene matches: 4. Germline lookup yields CDR1 SGHVS and CDR2 FNYEAQ. The CDR3 totals 14 residues. Here the CDR3 reads CASSPGQGTDTQYF. Here the CDR3 DNA reads TGTGCCAGCAGCCCTGGACAGGGAACAGATACGCAGTATTTT.

This chain connects TRBV19 to TRBJ1-1; D unresolved. V gave up 2 bases and J gave up 0 bases, with 19 bases separating them. Germline CDR1 LNHDA, CDR2 SQIVND (reference sequence). This CDR3 spans 18 amino acids. The CDR3 DNA reads as TGTGCCAGTAGTATAAATGCCCCCCTGGGGAGGGTGAACACTGAAGCTTTCTTT. Translating it yields CASSINAPLGRVNTEAFF.

This clone occurred a few times. V and J are TRBV10-3 and TRBJ2-7; no definite D call. Deletions cut 8 bases from V and 6 bases from J, with 5 bases between. Germline assignment: CDR1 ENHRY and CDR2 SYGVKD. The CDR3 extends over 9 amino acids. The CDR3 DNA follows: TGTGCCATCCTCACCGAGCAGTACTTC. Its protein is CAILTEQYF.

The chain employs TRBV5-1 and TRBJ1-1, with 8 nucleotides matching TRBD1. CDR3 length: 14 amino acids. Germline loops: CDR1 SGHRS, CDR2 YFSETQ. V was clipped by 3 bases and J by 1 base; unmatched bases: 2. The CDR3 DNA sequence: TGCGCCAGCAGCTGGGGGACAGGGAACACTGAAGCTTTCTTT. As protein: CASSWGTGNTEAFF. Using reference TRBV5-1 and TRBJ1-1 for the parts outside the CDR3, the full variable domain is KAGVTQTPRYLIKTRGQQVTLSCSPISGHRSVSWYQQTPGQGLQFLFEYFSETQRNKGNFPGRFSGRQFSNSRSEMNVSTLELGDSALYLCASSWGTGNTEAFFGQGTRLTVV.

For the CDR3, the DNA is TGCAGCGTTAACGGGGGCCTGGACGAGCAGTACTTC. Translated: CSVNGGLDEQYF. J is TRBJ2-7 and V is TRBV29-1; D possibly uses TRBD1 or TRBD2 (6 bases each). CDR3 length equals 12 residues. Trimming removed 5 bases at V and 5 bases at J, with 13 bases between. CDR1 is SQVTM, CDR2 ANQGSEA, per germline.

V and J are TRBV7-9 and TRBJ2-5; 12 positions agree with TRBD2. The germline CDR1 and CDR2 sequences are SEHNR and FQNEAQ (reference sequence). V gave up 3 bases and J gave up 2 bases; unmatched junction bases: 4. The CDR3 runs to 16 residues. This CDR3 is CASSFPSGRDQETQYF. CDR3 bases: TGTGCCAGCAGCTTTCCTAGCGGGAGGGATCAAGAGACCCAGTACTTC.

About this clone itself: The junction differs from germline at one of its ends, possibly a read error. The chain joins TRBV10-3 to TRBJ2-5; a weak D match, TRBD2 (5 bases). The CDR3 has 19 residues. Germline V gene data show CDR1 as ENHRY and CDR2 as SYGVKD. The CDR3 DNA is TGTGCCATCGGTGACCCCTCCAGATCCTCTGGAGCGGCAGAAGAGACCCAGTACTTC. This gives the protein CAIGDPSRSSGAAEETQYF.

The chain carries TRBV27 and TRBJ2-1; D may correspond to TRBD1 or TRBD2 (5 bases each). Germline CDR1 is MNHEY and CDR2 is SMNVEV (reference sequence). The length of the CDR3 is 15 residues. Trimming stripped 6 bases from V and 0 bases from J, with 12 bases between. The CDR3 sequence: CASSWGRNSYNEQFF. CDR3 bases: TGTGCCAGCAGCTGGGGACGGAACTCCTACAATGAGCAGTTCTTC.

The chain employs TRBV15 and TRBJ1-4; 7 bases match TRBD1. CDR1 is LNHNV, CDR2 YYDKDF, per germline (reference sequence). CDR3 length: 16 residues. Trimming took 0 bases from V and 7 from J; bases not matched to a gene: 8. The CDR3 sequence is CATSRDQTGEGEKLFF. The CDR3 nucleotides are TGTGCCACCAGCAGAGACCAAACAGGGGAAGGTGAAAAACTGTTTTTT.

This sequence joins TRBV11-2 and TRBJ2-4; D perhaps matches TRBD1 (5 bases). Germline V gene sequence: CDR1 SGHAT, CDR2 FQNNGV. The length of the CDR3 is 13 residues. Trimming pared 3 bases from V and 8 bases from J, leaving 11 bases between. Here the CDR3 DNA reads TGTGCCAGCAGCTTCGGCAGGGCAGACATTCAGTACTTC. Protein sequence: CASSFGRADIQYF. Full variable domain (remainder filled in from reference TRBV11-2 and TRBJ2-4): EAGVAQSPRYKIIEKRQSVAFWCNPISGHATLYWYQQILGQGPKLLIQFQNNGVVDDSQLPKDRFSAERLKGVDSTLKIQPAKLEDSAVYLCASSFGRADIQYFGAGTRLSVL.